In its sample, the clone carrying this T cell receptor (beta chain) was seen a few times. Its antigen is still unknown. This sample is drawn from a study of T-cell memory formation after mild COVID-19. TCRdb analysed the 5' RACE reads with MiXCR anew, one entry per CDR3 protein. The repertoire consists of hundreds of thousands of distinct CDR3 sequences, with 20% to 25% occurring once and the leading ten covering 7.5% to 10%. Study results and limitations: Most CD4+ clones that shrank were in CM and EM, while CD8+ ones turned up in EMRA.

Germline values: CDR1 SGHRS, CDR2 YFSETQ. V lost 7 bases and J 2 bases, leaving 8 bases between the germline ends. The CDR3 is 12 residues long. The sample was PBMCs or a T cell subset sorted from them (not recorded which). J is TRBJ2-3 and V is TRBV5-1; D perhaps matches TRBD2 (5 bases). The TCR was taken from an adult woman who had mild COVID-19 (a few samples of this study predate the infection). Cell type and time point are not known. This CDR3 is CASSRDTDTQYF. The CDR3 DNA sequence: TGCGCCAGCTCACGGGACACAGATACGCAGTATTTT.